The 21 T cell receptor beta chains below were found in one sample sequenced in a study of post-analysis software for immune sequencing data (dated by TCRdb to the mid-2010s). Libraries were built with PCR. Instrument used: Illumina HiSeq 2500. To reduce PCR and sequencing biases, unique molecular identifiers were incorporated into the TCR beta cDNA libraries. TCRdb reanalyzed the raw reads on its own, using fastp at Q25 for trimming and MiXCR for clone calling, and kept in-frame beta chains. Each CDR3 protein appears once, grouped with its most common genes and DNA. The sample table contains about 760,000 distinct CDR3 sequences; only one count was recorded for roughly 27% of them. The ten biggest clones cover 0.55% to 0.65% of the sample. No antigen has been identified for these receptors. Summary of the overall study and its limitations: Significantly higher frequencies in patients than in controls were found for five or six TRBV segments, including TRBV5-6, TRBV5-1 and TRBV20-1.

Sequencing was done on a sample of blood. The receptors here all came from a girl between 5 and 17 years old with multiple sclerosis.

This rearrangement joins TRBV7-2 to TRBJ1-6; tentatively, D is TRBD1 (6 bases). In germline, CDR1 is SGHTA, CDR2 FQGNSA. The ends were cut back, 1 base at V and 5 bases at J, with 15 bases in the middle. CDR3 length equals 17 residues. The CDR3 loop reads CASSLGRAGVNNSPLHF. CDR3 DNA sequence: TGTGCCAGCAGCTTAGGTCGCGCAGGGGTGAATAATTCACCCCTCCACTTT. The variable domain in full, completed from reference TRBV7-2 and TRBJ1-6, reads GAGVSQSPSNKVTEKGKDVELRCDPISGHTALYWYRQSLGQGLEFLIYFQGNSAPDKSGLPSDRFSAERTGGSVSTLTIQRTQQEDSAVYLCASSLGRAGVNNSPLHFGNGTRLTVT.

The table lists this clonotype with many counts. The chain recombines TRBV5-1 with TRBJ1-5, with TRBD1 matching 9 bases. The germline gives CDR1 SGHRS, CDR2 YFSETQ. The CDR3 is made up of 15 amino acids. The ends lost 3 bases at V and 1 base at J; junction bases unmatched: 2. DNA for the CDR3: TGCGCCAGCAGCTCTGGGACAGGGAGCAATCAGCCCCAGCATTTT. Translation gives CASSSGTGSNQPQHF.

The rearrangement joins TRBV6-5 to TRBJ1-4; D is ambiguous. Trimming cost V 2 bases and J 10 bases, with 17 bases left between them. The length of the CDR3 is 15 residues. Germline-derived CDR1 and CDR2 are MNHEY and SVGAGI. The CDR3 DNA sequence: TGTGCCAGCAGTTACATCGGCGGGGAGTTCGGAAAACTGTTTTTT. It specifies CASSYIGGEFGKLFF.

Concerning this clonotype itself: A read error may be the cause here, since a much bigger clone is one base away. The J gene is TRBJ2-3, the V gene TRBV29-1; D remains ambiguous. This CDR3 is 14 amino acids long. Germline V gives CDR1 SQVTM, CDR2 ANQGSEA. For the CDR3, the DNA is TGCAGCATTGAAAGGGAACTTGGCACAGATACGCAGTATTTT. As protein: CSIERELGTDTQYF.

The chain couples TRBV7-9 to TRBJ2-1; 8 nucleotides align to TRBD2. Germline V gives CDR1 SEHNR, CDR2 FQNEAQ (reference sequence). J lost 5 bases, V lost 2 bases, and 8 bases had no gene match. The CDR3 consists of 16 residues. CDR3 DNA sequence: TGTGCCAGCAGCTTAATTTCCCGGGAGGGGGACAATGAGCAGTTCTTC. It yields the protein CASSLISREGDNEQFF.

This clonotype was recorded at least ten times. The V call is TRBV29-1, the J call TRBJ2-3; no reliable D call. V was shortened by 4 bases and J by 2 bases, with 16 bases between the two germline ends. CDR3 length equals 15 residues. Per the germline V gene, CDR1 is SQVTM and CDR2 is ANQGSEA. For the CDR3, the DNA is TGCAGCGTTGTGAAACGGCGGTCCTCCACAGATACGCAGTATTTT. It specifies CSVVKRRSSTDTQYF.

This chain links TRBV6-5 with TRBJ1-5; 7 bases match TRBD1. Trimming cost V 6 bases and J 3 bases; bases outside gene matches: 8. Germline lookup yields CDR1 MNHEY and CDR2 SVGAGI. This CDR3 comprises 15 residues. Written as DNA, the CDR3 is TGTGCCAGCAGACGGGACAGCCTCAACAATCAGCCCCAGCATTTT. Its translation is CASRRDSLNNQPQHF.

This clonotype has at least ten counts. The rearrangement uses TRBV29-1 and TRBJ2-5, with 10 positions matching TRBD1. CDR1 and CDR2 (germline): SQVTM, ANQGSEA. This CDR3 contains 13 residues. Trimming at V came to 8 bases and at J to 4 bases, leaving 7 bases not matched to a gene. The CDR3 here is CSTGTGDGETQYF. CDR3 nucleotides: TGCAGCACTGGGACAGGGGATGGAGAGACCCAGTACTTC.

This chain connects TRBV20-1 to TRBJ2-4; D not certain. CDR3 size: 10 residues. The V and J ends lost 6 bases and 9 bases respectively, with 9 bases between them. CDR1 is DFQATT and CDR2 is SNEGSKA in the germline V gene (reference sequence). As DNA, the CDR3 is TGCAGTGCGGCTAAGGGCATTCAGTACTTC. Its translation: CSAAKGIQYF.

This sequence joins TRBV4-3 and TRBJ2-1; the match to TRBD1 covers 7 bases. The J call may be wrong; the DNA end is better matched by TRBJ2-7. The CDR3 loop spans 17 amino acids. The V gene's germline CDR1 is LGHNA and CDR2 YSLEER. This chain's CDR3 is CASSPNLPGQFYNEQYF. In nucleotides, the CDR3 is TGCGCCAGCAGCCCTAACCTCCCGGGACAGTTCTACAATGAGCAGTACTTC.

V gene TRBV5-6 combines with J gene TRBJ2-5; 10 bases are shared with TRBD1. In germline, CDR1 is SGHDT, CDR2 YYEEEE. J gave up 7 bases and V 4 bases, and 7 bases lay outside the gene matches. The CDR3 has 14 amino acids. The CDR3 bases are TGTGCCAGCAGCGCTGGGACAGGGGTAGGGACCCAGTACTTC. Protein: CASSAGTGVGTQYF.

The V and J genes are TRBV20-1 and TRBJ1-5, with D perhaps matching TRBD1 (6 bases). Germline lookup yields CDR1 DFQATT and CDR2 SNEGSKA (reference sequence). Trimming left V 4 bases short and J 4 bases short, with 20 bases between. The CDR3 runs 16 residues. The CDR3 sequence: CSAIYGNTGTNQPQHF. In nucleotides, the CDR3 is TGCAGTGCTATTTACGGAAATACAGGGACTAATCAGCCCCAGCATTTT.

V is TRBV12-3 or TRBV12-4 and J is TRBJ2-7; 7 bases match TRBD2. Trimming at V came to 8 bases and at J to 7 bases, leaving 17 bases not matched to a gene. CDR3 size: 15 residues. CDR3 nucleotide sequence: TGTGCCAGCTCTTACCGGAGCGGGGTGCACAATGAGCAGTACTTC. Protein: CASSYRSGVHNEQYF.

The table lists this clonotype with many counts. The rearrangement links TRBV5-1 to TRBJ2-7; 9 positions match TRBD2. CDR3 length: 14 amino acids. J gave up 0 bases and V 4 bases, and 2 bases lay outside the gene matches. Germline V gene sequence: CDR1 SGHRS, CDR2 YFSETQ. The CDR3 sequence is CASSHSGSSYEQYF. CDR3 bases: TGCGCCAGCAGCCATAGCGGGAGCTCCTACGAGCAGTACTTC.

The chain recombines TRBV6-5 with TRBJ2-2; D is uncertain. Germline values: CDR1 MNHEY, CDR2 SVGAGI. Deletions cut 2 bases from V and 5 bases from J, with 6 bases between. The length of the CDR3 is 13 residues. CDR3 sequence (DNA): TGTGCCAGCAGTTACGATGGTACCGGGGAGCTGTTTTTT. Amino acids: CASSYDGTGELFF.

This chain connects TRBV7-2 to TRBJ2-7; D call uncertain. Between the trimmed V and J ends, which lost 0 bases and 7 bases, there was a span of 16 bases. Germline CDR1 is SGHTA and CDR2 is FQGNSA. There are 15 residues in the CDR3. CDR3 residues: CASSLAMRSLLEQYF. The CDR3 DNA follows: TGTGCCAGCAGCTTAGCGATGCGGAGCCTCCTGGAGCAGTACTTC.

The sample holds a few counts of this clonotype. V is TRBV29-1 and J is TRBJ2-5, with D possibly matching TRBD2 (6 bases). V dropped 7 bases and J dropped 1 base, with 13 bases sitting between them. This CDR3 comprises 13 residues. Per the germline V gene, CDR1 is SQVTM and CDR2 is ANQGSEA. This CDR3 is CSGATGGQETQYF. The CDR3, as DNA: TGCAGCGGAGCTACCGGGGGCCAAGAGACCCAGTACTTC.

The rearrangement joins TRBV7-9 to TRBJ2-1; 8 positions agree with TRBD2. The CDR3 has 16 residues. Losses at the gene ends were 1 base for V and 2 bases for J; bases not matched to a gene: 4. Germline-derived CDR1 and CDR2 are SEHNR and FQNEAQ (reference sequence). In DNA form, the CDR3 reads TGTGCCAGCAGCTTAGTGAATAGCGGGGCCTACAATGAGCAGTTCTTC. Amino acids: CASSLVNSGAYNEQFF.

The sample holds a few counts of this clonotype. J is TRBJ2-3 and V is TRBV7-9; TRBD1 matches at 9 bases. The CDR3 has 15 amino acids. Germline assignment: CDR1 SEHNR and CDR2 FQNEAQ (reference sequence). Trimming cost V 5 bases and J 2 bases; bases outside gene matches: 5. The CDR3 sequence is CASSDGQGNTDTQYF. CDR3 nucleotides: TGTGCCAGCAGCGACGGACAGGGGAACACAGATACGCAGTATTTT.

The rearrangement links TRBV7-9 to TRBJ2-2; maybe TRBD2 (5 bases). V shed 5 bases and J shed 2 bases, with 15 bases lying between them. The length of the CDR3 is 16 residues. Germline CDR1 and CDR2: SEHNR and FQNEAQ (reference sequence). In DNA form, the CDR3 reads TGTGCCAGCAGCCCCCCTGGGCGGGTAAACACCGGGGAGCTGTTTTTT. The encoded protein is CASSPPGRVNTGELFF.

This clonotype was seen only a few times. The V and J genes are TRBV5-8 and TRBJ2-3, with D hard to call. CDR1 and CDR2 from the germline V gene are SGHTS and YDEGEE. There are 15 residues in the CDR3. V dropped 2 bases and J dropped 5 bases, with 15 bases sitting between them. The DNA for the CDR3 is TGTGCCAGCAGCTTAGGGCAGGCTGTTGGAGATACGCAGTATTTT. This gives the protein CASSLGQAVGDTQYF.